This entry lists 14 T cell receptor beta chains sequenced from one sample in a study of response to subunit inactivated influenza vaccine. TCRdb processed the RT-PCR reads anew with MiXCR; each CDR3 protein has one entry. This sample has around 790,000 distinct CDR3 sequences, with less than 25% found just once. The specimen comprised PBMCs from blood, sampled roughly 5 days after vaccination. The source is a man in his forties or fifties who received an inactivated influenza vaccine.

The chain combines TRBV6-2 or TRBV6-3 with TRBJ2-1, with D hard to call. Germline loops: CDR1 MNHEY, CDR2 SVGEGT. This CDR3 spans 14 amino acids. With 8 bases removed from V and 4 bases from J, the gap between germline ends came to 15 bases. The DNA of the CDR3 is TGTGCCAGCCTTAACCGGCTGCCATACAATGAGCAGTTCTTC. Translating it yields CASLNRLPYNEQFF.

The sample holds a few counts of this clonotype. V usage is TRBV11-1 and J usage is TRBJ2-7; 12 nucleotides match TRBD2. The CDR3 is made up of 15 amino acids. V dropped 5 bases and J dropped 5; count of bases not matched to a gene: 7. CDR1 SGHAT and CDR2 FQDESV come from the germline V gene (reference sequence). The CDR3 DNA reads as TGTGCCAGCAGCAACCCCGGACTAGCGGGAAACGAGCAGTACTTC. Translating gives CASSNPGLAGNEQYF.

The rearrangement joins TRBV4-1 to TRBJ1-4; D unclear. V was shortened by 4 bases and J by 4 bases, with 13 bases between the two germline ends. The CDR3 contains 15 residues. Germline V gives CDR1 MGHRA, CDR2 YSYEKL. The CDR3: CASSPGRAVNEKLFF. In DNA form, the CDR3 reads TGCGCCAGCAGCCCGGGCCGCGCCGTTAATGAAAAACTGTTTTTT.

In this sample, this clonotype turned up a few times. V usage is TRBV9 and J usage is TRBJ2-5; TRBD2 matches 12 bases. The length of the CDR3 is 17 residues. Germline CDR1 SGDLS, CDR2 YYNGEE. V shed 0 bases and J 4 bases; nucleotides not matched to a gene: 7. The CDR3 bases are TGTGCCAGCAGCGTAGGGGCTAGCGGGGGGGCCGCAGAGACCCAGTACTTC. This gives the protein CASSVGASGGAAETQYF. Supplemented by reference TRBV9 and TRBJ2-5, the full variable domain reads DSGVTQTPKHLITATGQRVTLRCSPRSGDLSVYWYQQSLDQGLQFLIQYYNGEERAKGNILERFSAQQFPDLHSELNLSSLELGDSALYFCASSVGASGGAAETQYFGPGTRLLVL.

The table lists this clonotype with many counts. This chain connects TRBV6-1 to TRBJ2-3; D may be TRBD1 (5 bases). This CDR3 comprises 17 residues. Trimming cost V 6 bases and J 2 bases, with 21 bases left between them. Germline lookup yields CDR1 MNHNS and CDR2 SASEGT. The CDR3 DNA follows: TGTGCCAGCAGCTCATTTATACAGGTCTCTCTCACAGATACGCAGTATTTT. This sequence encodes CASSSFIQVSLTDTQYF.

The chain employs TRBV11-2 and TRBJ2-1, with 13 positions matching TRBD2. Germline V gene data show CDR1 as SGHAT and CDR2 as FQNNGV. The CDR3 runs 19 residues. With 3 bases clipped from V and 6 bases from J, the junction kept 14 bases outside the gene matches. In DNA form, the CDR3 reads TGTGCCAGCAGCTTTGGGTTGACGGGACTAGCGGGAAAACCCAATGAGCAGTTCTTC. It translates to CASSFGLTGLAGKPNEQFF.

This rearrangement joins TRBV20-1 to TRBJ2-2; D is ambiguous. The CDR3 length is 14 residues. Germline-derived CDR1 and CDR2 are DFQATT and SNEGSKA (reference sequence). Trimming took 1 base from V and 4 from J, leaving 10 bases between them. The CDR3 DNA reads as TGCAGTGCTAGAGGCAGGACCCTCACCGGGGAGCTGTTTTTT. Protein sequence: CSARGRTLTGELFF.

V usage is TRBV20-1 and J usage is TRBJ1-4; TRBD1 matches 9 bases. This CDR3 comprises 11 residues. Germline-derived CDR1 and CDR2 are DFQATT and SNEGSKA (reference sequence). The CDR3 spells CSGQGHEKLFF. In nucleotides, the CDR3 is TGCAGCGGACAGGGGCATGAAAAACTGTTTTTT.

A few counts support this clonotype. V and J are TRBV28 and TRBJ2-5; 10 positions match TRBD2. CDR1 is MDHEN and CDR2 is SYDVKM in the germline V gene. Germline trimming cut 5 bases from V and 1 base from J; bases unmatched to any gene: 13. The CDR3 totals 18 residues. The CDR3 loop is CASSPWVASGSIQETQYF. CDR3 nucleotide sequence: TGTGCCAGCAGTCCCTGGGTGGCTAGCGGGAGTATCCAAGAGACCCAGTACTTC.

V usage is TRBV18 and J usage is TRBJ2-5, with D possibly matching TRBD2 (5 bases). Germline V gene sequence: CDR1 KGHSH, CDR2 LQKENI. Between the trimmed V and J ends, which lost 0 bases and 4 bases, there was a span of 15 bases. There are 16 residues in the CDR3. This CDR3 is CASSPPSRGAGETQYF. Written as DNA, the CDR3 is TGTGCCAGCTCACCACCGTCTCGGGGAGCTGGAGAGACCCAGTACTTC.

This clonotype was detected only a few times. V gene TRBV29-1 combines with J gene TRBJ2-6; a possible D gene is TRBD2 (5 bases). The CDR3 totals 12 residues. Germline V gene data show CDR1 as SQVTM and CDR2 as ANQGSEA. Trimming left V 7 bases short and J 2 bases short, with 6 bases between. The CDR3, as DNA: TGCAGCGCCGGGACTGGGGCCAACGTCCTGACTTTC. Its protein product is CSAGTGANVLTF.

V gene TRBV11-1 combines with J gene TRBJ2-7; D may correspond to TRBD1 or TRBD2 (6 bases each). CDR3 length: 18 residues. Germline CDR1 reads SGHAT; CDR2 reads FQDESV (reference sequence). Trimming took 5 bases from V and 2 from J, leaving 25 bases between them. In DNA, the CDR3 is TGTGCCAGCAGCCACACCGTGGGGGGCAGACTCAAACCCTACGAGCAGTACTTC. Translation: CASSHTVGGRLKPYEQYF. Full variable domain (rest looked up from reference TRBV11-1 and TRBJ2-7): EAEVAQSPRYKITEKSQAVAFWCDPISGHATLYWYRQILGQGPELLVQFQDESVVDDSQLPKDRFSAERLKGVDSTLKIQPAELGDSAMYLCASSHTVGGRLKPYEQYFGPGTRLTVT.

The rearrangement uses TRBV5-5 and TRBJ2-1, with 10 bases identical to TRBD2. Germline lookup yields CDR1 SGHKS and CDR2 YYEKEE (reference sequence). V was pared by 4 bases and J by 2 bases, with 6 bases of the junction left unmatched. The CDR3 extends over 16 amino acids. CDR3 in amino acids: CASSPPSGSAYNEQFF. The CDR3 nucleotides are TGTGCCAGCAGCCCCCCTAGCGGGAGTGCCTACAATGAGCAGTTCTTC.

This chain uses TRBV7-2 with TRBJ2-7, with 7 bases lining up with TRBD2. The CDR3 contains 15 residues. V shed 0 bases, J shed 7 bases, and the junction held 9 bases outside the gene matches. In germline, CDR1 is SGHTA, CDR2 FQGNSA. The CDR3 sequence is CASSLAHGGSGEQYF. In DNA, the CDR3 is TGTGCCAGCAGCTTAGCGCATGGCGGGAGTGGGGAGCAGTACTTC.